These T cell receptor beta chains were read from a single sample in a study of blood T cell repertoires in COVID-19. Sequencing was performed with immunoSEQ multiplex PCR; in TCRdb, only in-frame clones are kept and a portion is missing. The profile covers roughly 100,000 clones, with roughly 71% appearing a single time and roughly 6% taken by the ten largest. The sequencing sample was made of peripheral blood. These receptors came from an older man with acute or convalescent COVID-19. The CDR3 runs from the conserved cysteine through the conserved F or W. A D gene is named only where the DNA matches it firmly. A row's size may be missing; if present it is once, few, many or a size class.

TRBD2	TRBJ2-7	TRBV29-1	13	few	TGCAGCGTCAAGGGTAGCGGGTCCCACGAGCAGTACTTC	CSVKGSGSHEQYF
.	TRBJ2-3	TRBV3-1/TRBV3-2	16	.	TGTGCCAGCAGCCAGGAAGCGATGTACCCGGTAGATACGCAGTATTTT	CASSQEAMYPVDTQYF
.	TRBJ2-2	TRBV7-2	12	.	TGTGCCAGCAGCTTAAACTGGGGGGAGCTGTTTTTT	CASSLNWGELFF
.	TRBJ1-1	TRBV7-2	13	few	TGTGCCAGCAGCTTTGGCATGAACACTGAAGCTTTCTTT	CASSFGMNTEAFF
.	TRBJ2-7	TRBV11-2	14	.	TGTGCCAGCAGCTTAGAGGCAGGGCTGTACGAGCAGTACTTC	CASSLEAGLYEQYF
.	TRBJ2-7	TRBV23-1	14	once	TGCGCCAGCAGTCAATCAGGGGCGGTCTACGAGCAGTACTTC	CASSQSGAVYEQYF
.	TRBJ1-5	TRBV4-3	13	medium-sized	TGCGCCAGCAGCCAAGAAAGGGGGCAGCCCCAGCATTTT	CASSQERGQPQHF
TRBD1	TRBJ2-1	TRBV5-1	12	.	TGCGCCAGCAGCTCAGACAGGGATAATAAGTTCTTC	CASSSDRDNKFF
.	TRBJ2-5	TRBV7-9	13	.	TGTGCCAGCAGTCAAAATAGGGGGGAGACCCAGTACTTC	CASSQNRGETQYF
TRBD2	TRBJ2-5	TRBV29-1	15	.	TGCAGCGTAGCCGCGACTAGCGGGAGGGCGGAGACCCAGTACTTC	CSVAATSGRAETQYF
.	TRBJ2-2	TRBV24-1	15	few	TGTGCCACCAGTGAAACAACAGGGAGTACCGGGGAGCTGTTTTTT	CATSETTGSTGELFF
TRBD1	TRBJ2-1	TRBV7-9	15	few	TGTGCCAGCAGCTTCGGGACAGGGGCCCCCAATGAGCAGTTCTTC	CASSFGTGAPNEQFF
.	TRBJ1-3	TRBV11-1	13	.	TGTGCCAGCGATCCAGGGACTGGAAACACCATATATTTT	CASDPGTGNTIYF
.	TRBJ1-2	TRBV28	15	once	TGTGCCAGCAGCCCGGCTAGGCTTCTTAACTATGGCTACACCTTC	CASSPARLLNYGYTF
TRBD2	TRBJ2-7	TRBV28	15	.	TGTGCCAGCACCACTCCCGGGACTAGCAGCAACGAGCAGTACTTC	CASTTPGTSSNEQYF
TRBD1	TRBJ1-3	TRBV11-2	16	.	TGTGCCAGCAGCGCAAGACAGGGGCAGGAGGGAAACACCATATATTTT	CASSARQGQEGNTIYF
TRBD1	TRBJ2-3	TRBV28	15	.	TGTGCCAGCAGAACTGGGACAGGGGGAGCGGATACGCAGTATTTT	CASRTGTGGADTQYF
.	TRBJ2-7	TRBV28	14	.	TGTGCCAGCAGACCCTCGGGAATTTTGTACGAGCAGTACTTC	CASRPSGILYEQYF
TRBD2	TRBJ2-1	TRBV3-1/TRBV3-2	15	.	TGTGCCAGCAGCCACCCTGGGACTAGAGGCAATGAGCAGTTCTTC	CASSHPGTRGNEQFF
TRBD2	TRBJ2-7	TRBV15	14	.	TGTGCCACCAGCAGAGATGCCAATGGGGGGGACGAGTACTTC	CATSRDANGGDEYF
.	TRBJ2-5	TRBV11-3	12	.	TGTGCCAGCAGCCCCCCCGGGGGGACCCAGTACTTC	CASSPPGGTQYF
TRBD2	TRBJ2-1	TRBV5-1	18	.	TGCGCCAGCAGCTTGGGGGATTGGCGGGAGATAGATGGGGATGAGCAGTTCTTC	CASSLGDWREIDGDEQFF
TRBD1	TRBJ2-1	TRBV7-3	15	.	TGTGCCAGCAGCTTAACCCAGGGACAGCACAATGAGCAGTTCTTC	CASSLTQGQHNEQFF
.	TRBJ2-1	TRBV20-1	11	.	TGCAGTGCTAATAGAGACACACCCCAGTTCTTC	CSANRDTPQFF
TRBD1	TRBJ1-5	TRBV2	14	.	TGTGCCAGCACCCCGACAGGGCCGAATCAGCCCCAGCATTTT	CASTPTGPNQPQHF
TRBD1	TRBJ1-1	TRBV27	14	.	TGTGCCAGCACTCCGACAGGGGGCGCGACTGAAGCTTTCTTT	CASTPTGGATEAFF
TRBD2	TRBJ2-1	TRBV11-2	15	.	TGTGCCAGCAGCTTAGTCGCGGGGGCCTACAATGAGCAGTTCTTC	CASSLVAGAYNEQFF
.	TRBJ1-2	TRBV5-1	12	.	TGCGCCAGCAGCGCTCGGGGAGATGGCTACACCTTC	CASSARGDGYTF
TRBD2	TRBJ2-5	TRBV28	15	.	TGTGCCAGCAGTGCCCATAGCGGGAGTTTGGAGACCCAGTACTTC	CASSAHSGSLETQYF
.	TRBJ1-1	TRBV7-9	14	.	TGTGCCAGCGTACCTCCACAAGGGGGCACTGAAGCTTTCTTT	CASVPPQGGTEAFF
TRBD1	TRBJ2-7	TRBV6-5	15	.	TGTGCCAGCAGGCCTGACAGGGGGCGCGTATACGAGCAGTACTTC	CASRPDRGRVYEQYF
TRBD1	TRBJ2-5	TRBV7-2	15	.	TGTGCCAGCAGCTTAGGGTACAGGGGAACCGGGACCCAGTACTTC	CASSLGYRGTGTQYF
TRBD1	TRBJ1-2	TRBV28	13	.	TGTGCCAGCAGTTCGACAGGGAATTATGGCTACACCTTC	CASSSTGNYGYTF
TRBD2	TRBJ2-3	TRBV5-1	17	few	TGCGCCAGCAGCGGAACTGGTTACGCGGGAGTAACAGATACGCAGTATTTT	CASSGTGYAGVTDTQYF
.	TRBJ1-2	TRBV2	13	.	TGTGCCAGCAGAGGAGGGTTCGGCTATGGCTACACCTTC	CASRGGFGYGYTF
.	TRBJ1-3	TRBV5-1	13	.	TGCGCCAGTTCAGGGGACTCTGGAAACACCATATATTTT	CASSGDSGNTIYF
TRBD2	TRBJ2-3	TRBV25-1	14	.	TGTGCCAGCAGTCCGTGGGGGGGGACAGATACGCAGTATTTT	CASSPWGGTDTQYF
TRBD2	TRBJ2-1	TRBV28	16	few	TGTGCCAGCAGTTTTAACCGGGAGGCCCCCTACAATGAGCAGTTCTTC	CASSFNREAPYNEQFF
TRBD1	TRBJ1-4	TRBV9	16	.	TGTGCCAGCAGCGTAGGACACTCAGGGGGAGATGAAAAACTGTTTTTT	CASSVGHSGGDEKLFF
.	TRBJ2-7	TRBV7-6	15	.	TGTGCCAGCAGCTTAGCGCACGGTAGCTCCTACGAGCAGTACTTC	CASSLAHGSSYEQYF
.	TRBJ2-7	TRBV6-5	16	once	TGTGCCAGCAGTTACTCGACCCTAACAGGGATCGGCGAGCAGTACTTC	CASSYSTLTGIGEQYF
.	TRBJ2-5	TRBV7-2	11	few	TGTGCCAGCAGCTCACAAGAGACCCAGTACTTC	CASSSQETQYF
.	TRBJ2-3	TRBV5-4	13	.	TGTGCCAGCAGCTTGTTCGGGGCAGATACGCAGTATTTT	CASSLFGADTQYF
.	TRBJ2-7	TRBV6-6	14	once	TGTGCCAGCAGTTCCCTTCGGGGGAACTACGAGCAGTACTTC	CASSSLRGNYEQYF
.	TRBJ1-3	TRBV5-1	13	once	TGCGCCAGCAGCTTGGGGCAGGGAAACACCATATATTTT	CASSLGQGNTIYF
TRBD2	TRBJ2-3	TRBV15	16	once	TGTGCCACCAGCAGAGTGGCGGGAGGGGGGGCAGATACGCAGTATTTT	CATSRVAGGGADTQYF
.	TRBJ2-7	TRBV11-2	15	.	TGTGCCAGCAGCCGCGGGGCCCCGCAAGGTTACGAGCAGTACTTC	CASSRGAPQGYEQYF
.	TRBJ2-7	TRBV5-4	13	.	TGTGCCAGCACCGCGGGACCCCCCTACGAGCAGTACTTC	CASTAGPPYEQYF
.	TRBJ2-4	TRBV7-2	15	.	TGTGCCAGCAGCTTAGCCAGACTAGCCAAAAACATTCAGTACTTC	CASSLARLAKNIQYF
TRBD2	TRBJ2-3	TRBV27	16	.	TGTGCCAGCAGTTTACGACTAGCGTCTAGCACAGATACGCAGTATTTT	CASSLRLASSTDTQYF
.	TRBJ2-7	TRBV5-6	15	.	TGTGCCAGCAGATCAGGGCTCAGGGCCCACTACGAGCAGTACTTC	CASRSGLRAHYEQYF
.	TRBJ2-2	TRBV12-2	15	.	TGTGCAAGTCGCCCGGGACTAGTACGCACCGGGGAGCTGTTTTTT	CASRPGLVRTGELFF